The T cell receptor beta chain described here comes from a study of response to subunit inactivated influenza vaccine (dated by TCRdb to 2016 to 2019). Regarding the complete study: Deep quantitative profiling of the T cell receptor repertoire was used in the study to follow responses to a trivalent subunit inactivated influenza vaccine. General findings and caveats noted by the study authors: According to the authors, only a limited number of new T cells may be recruited by each seasonal influenza vaccination.

Libraries came from RT-PCR. The sequencer was an Illumina HiSeq 2500. TCRdb applied fastp at Q25 and MiXCR to the public reads, then kept only in-frame beta chains. Each CDR3 protein appears once, grouped with its most common genes and DNA. In this sample the table shows some 150,000 distinct CDR3 sequences, about 12% of which occur a single time. Of the sample, 25% to 35% is held by the ten largest clones. The CDR3 numbers 13 residues from cysteine through phenylalanine. The read is trimmed to its CDR3 DNA, 39 bases read in frame from base 1. Reading the germline V gene (reference sequence) gives CDR1 DFQATT and CDR2 SNEGSKA. The V end loses 0 bases and the J end loses 5 bases, and a stretch of 11 bases separates them. The table lists this clonotype with a few counts. What antigen it recognizes has not been identified. No clone much larger than this one lies a single base away; base qualities are absent.

The sample was also linked to a second study, of T cells expressing NK-cell markers. As the second paper documents: TCR beta cDNA libraries were prepared using 5'RACE template switching, which introduced a universal primer site and unique molecular identifiers. TCR beta-chain repertoires were profiled in sorted CD3+CD56+NKG2C+, CD3+CD56+NKG2C- and CD3+CD56-NKG2C+ T-cell subsets from about 8 donors. Seven of the eight sequenced donors were HCMV-seropositive and one was HCMV-seronegative. To restrict sorting to alphabetaTCR-expressing T cells, an anti-gammadeltaTCR antibody was added in several experiments. For over five donors, the dominant CD3+CD56+NKG2C+ clonotypes were among the top 10 CD8+ clonotypes and accounted for about 1.0-7.0% of CD8+ T cells. Those dominant clonotypes were again the most abundant among CD3+CD56-NKG2C+ cells in a few donors, at about 28.3-65%. Whether the expanded NKG2C-expressing T cell clones were specific for HCMV antigens remained unclear. Randomly selected healthy volunteers, three men and five women, were used as the eight sequenced donors. To determine HCMV serostatus, a commercial ELISA kit was used to detect HCMV-specific IgG in serum. Ficoll density gradient centrifugation was used to isolate peripheral blood mononuclear cells from blood. Using Miltenyi isolation kits, CD4+ and CD8+ T cells were isolated from PBMC through magnetic immunoseparation. Priming for cDNA synthesis came from the TCR beta constant segment, and two successive PCR amplification steps followed. Libraries were sequenced as 2 x 150 bp reads on Illumina HiSeq 2000/2500, MiSeq or NextSeq. MIGEC was used to demultiplex reads and group the reads by UMI, and MiTCR was used to assemble and quantify clonotypes. To exclude erroneous sequences, only TCR cDNA sequences supported by at least two reads were retained. Downstream repertoire analysis used the tcR package, and clonotypes were matched across fractions by CDR3 nucleotide sequence plus V segment. VDJmatch was used to annotate antigen specificity against VDJdb, with one amino acid substitution allowed in CDR3.

The sequenced sample was CD8+ T cells sorted from PBMCs, obtained 11 to 12 days after vaccination. The chain couples TRBV20-1 to TRBJ2-7; confidence is insufficient to name the D gene. The receptor comes from a man over 45 who received an inactivated influenza vaccine. Donor details come from another sample of the same person, matched by shared clones. The CDR3 protein sequence reads: CSARDLRYHEQYF. The DNA is TGCAGTGCTAGAGATCTGAGGTACCACGAGCAGTACTTC.